Listed below are T cell receptor beta chains from one sample, sequenced in a study of CD8+ T cells in alopecia areata. Assay: immunoSEQ multiplex PCR; the TCRdb copy retains only in-frame clones and omits some. The sample contains 150,000 or so clones, roughly 60% of which appear only once. The material was CD4+ T cells sorted from blood, obtained at approximately week 60, from a patient treated with tofacitinib. The receptors were gathered from a human donor with alopecia areata. Both conserved end residues are part of each CDR3. The D gene is left open where the match is weak. Some rows mark clone size as missing; the rest say once, few, many or name a class of expanded clone.

D: -; V: TRBV4-1; size: -; J: TRBJ1-6; CDR3: CASSQGSGSSYNSPLHF; DNA: TGCGCCAGCAGCCAAGGATCAGGGAGCTCCTATAATTCACCCCTCCACTTT
D: -; V: TRBV7-8; size: once; J: TRBJ1-1; CDR3: CASSLGEGAFF; DNA: TGTGCCAGCAGCTTAGGGGAGGGAGCTTTCTTT
D: -; V: TRBV25-1; size: -; J: TRBJ1-2; CDR3: CASSLPGMDGYTF; DNA: TGTGCCAGCAGTCTTCCTGGGATGGATGGCTACACCTTC
D: -; V: TRBV14; size: few; J: TRBJ2-3; CDR3: CASSQDTGVWTDTQYF; DNA: TGTGCCAGCAGCCAAGATACGGGAGTCTGGACAGATACGCAGTATTTT
D: TRBD2; V: TRBV7-9; size: -; J: TRBJ2-7; CDR3: CASSFGLAGLPRGEQYF; DNA: TGTGCCAGCAGCTTTGGACTAGCGGGCCTCCCCCGGGGCGAGCAGTACTTC
D: -; V: TRBV29-1; size: -; J: TRBJ1-5; CDR3: CSVGSHNQPQHF; DNA: TGCAGCGTTGGGAGTCACAATCAGCCCCAGCATTTT
D: -; V: TRBV5-1; size: few; J: TRBJ2-7; CDR3: CASSFGQSSYEQYF; DNA: TGCGCCAGCAGCTTCGGACAGAGCTCCTACGAGCAGTACTTC
D: -; V: TRBV10-3; size: once; J: TRBJ1-2; CDR3: CAANGGVYDGYTF; DNA: TGTGCCGCAAACGGAGGCGTATATGATGGCTACACCTTC
D: TRBD1; V: TRBV27; size: -; J: TRBJ1-5; CDR3: CASRGQGGNQPQHF; DNA: TGTGCCAGCAGAGGACAGGGGGGGAATCAGCCCCAGCATTTT
D: -; V: TRBV6-1; size: -; J: TRBJ2-2; CDR3: CASRDTGELFF; DNA: TGTGCCAGCAGGGACACCGGGGAGCTGTTTTTT
D: TRBD1; V: TRBV4-1; size: few; J: TRBJ1-1; CDR3: CASSQTGRTEAFF; DNA: TGCGCCAGCAGCCAGACAGGGCGCACTGAAGCTTTCTTT
D: TRBD2; V: TRBV5-1; size: few; J: TRBJ2-1; CDR3: CASSLDNGGAQNEQFF; DNA: TGCGCCAGCAGCTTGGATAACGGGGGGGCCCAAAATGAGCAGTTCTTC
D: -; V: TRBV10-3; size: -; J: TRBJ1-1; CDR3: CATTGPGNTEAFF; DNA: TGTGCCACCACCGGACCGGGGAACACTGAAGCTTTCTTT
D: TRBD2; V: TRBV27; size: -; J: TRBJ2-7; CDR3: CASNLRGGYEQYF; DNA: TGTGCCAGCAACCTGCGGGGGGGCTACGAGCAGTACTTC
D: -; V: TRBV7-9; size: -; J: TRBJ1-2; CDR3: CASSLGQISLQDYGYTF; DNA: TGTGCCAGCAGCTTAGGACAGATATCCCTCCAAGACTATGGCTACACCTTC
D: -; V: TRBV4-1; size: -; J: TRBJ2-4; CDR3: CASSQTQGGLIQYF; DNA: TGCGCCAGCAGCCAGACACAAGGGGGGCTAATTCAGTACTTC
D: TRBD1; V: TRBV2; size: -; J: TRBJ2-5; CDR3: CASSGDREETQYF; DNA: TGTGCCAGCAGTGGGGACAGGGAAGAGACCCAGTACTTC
D: TRBD1; V: TRBV7-9; size: -; J: TRBJ2-7; CDR3: CASSLGDSPVGFHEQYF; DNA: TGTGCCAGCAGCTTAGGGGACAGTCCCGTCGGGTTCCACGAGCAGTACTTC
D: -; V: TRBV19; size: -; J: TRBJ2-2; CDR3: CASSPRTVNTGELFF; DNA: TGTGCCAGTAGTCCTCGGACGGTGAACACCGGGGAGCTGTTTTTT
D: -; V: TRBV6-5; size: -; J: TRBJ2-5; CDR3: CASRQGGTVETQYF; DNA: TGTGCCAGCAGACAGGGGGGGACCGTGGAGACCCAGTACTTC
D: -; V: TRBV29-1; size: -; J: TRBJ1-2; CDR3: CSAEHSYGYTF; DNA: TGCAGCGCGGAACATTCCTATGGCTACACCTTC
D: -; V: TRBV4-1; size: -; J: TRBJ2-5; CDR3: CASSLTQETQYF; DNA: TGCGCCAGCAGCCTTACACAAGAGACCCAGTACTTC
D: TRBD2; V: TRBV4-1; size: -; J: TRBJ2-7; CDR3: CASSPTSGGYSYEQYF; DNA: TGCGCCAGCAGCCCCACTAGCGGGGGGTACTCCTACGAGCAGTACTTC
D: -; V: TRBV4-1; size: -; J: TRBJ2-7; CDR3: CASSQGGYEQYF; DNA: TGCGCCAGCAGCCAAGGGGGGTACGAGCAGTACTTC
D: TRBD1; V: TRBV5-1; size: few; J: TRBJ2-3; CDR3: CASSPTQGADTQYF; DNA: TGCGCCAGCAGCCCGACACAGGGGGCAGATACGCAGTATTTT
D: TRBD1; V: TRBV23-1; size: -; J: TRBJ2-7; CDR3: CASTSIPIQGAMNEQYF; DNA: TGCGCCAGCACTAGCATACCGATACAGGGGGCGATGAACGAGCAGTACTTC
D: TRBD1; V: TRBV10-3; size: -; J: TRBJ1-5; CDR3: CAISEGDRGSNQPQHF; DNA: TGTGCCATCAGTGAGGGGGACAGGGGGAGCAATCAGCCCCAGCATTTT
D: TRBD1; V: TRBV30; size: few; J: TRBJ2-1; CDR3: CAWSLGTGEVQFF; DNA: TGTGCCTGGAGTCTCGGGACAGGGGAGGTGCAGTTCTTC
D: -; V: TRBV30; size: -; J: TRBJ2-3; CDR3: CAYARPDTQYF; DNA: TGTGCCTACGCCCGGCCAGATACGCAGTATTTT
D: TRBD1; V: TRBV7-9; size: -; J: TRBJ2-5; CDR3: CASSLGTGEETQYF; DNA: TGTGCCAGCAGCTTAGGGACAGGGGAAGAGACCCAGTACTTC
D: TRBD1; V: TRBV7-6; size: few; J: TRBJ1-1; CDR3: CASSPGQGVRAFF; DNA: TGTGCCAGCAGCCCAGGACAGGGTGTACGAGCTTTCTTT
D: -; V: TRBV7-2; size: few; J: TRBJ1-1; CDR3: CASTVAEVMNTEAFF; DNA: TGTGCCAGCACGGTGGCAGAAGTTATGAACACTGAAGCTTTCTTT
D: -; V: TRBV18; size: -; J: TRBJ2-7; CDR3: CASSPRAASSYEQYF; DNA: TGTGCCAGCTCACCACGGGCAGCGAGCTCCTACGAGCAGTACTTC
D: -; V: TRBV29-1; size: few; J: TRBJ2-5; CDR3: CSVEGVQETQYF; DNA: TGCAGCGTTGAGGGAGTCCAAGAGACCCAGTACTTC
D: TRBD2; V: TRBV25-1; size: few; J: TRBJ2-7; CDR3: CASSFRGGSYEQYF; DNA: TGTGCCAGCAGTTTTCGGGGGGGCTCCTACGAGCAGTACTTC
D: -; V: TRBV29-1; size: -; J: TRBJ1-5; CDR3: CSVAGTDQPQHF; DNA: TGCAGCGTTGCCGGGACTGATCAGCCCCAGCATTTT
D: -; V: TRBV4-1; size: -; J: TRBJ1-6; CDR3: CASSQDPPRHNSPLHF; DNA: TGCGCCAGCAGCCAAGACCCCCCACGTCATAATTCACCCCTCCACTTT
D: -; V: TRBV7-2; size: many; J: TRBJ2-4; CDR3: CASSLVGGSGNIQYF; DNA: TGTGCCAGCAGCTTAGTTGGGGGCTCAGGGAACATTCAGTACTTC
D: TRBD2; V: TRBV19; size: few; J: TRBJ2-3; CDR3: CASSIASGGSTDTQYF; DNA: TGTGCCAGTAGTATCGCTAGCGGGGGCAGCACAGATACGCAGTATTTT
D: -; V: TRBV2; size: -; J: TRBJ2-7; CDR3: CASSSPGWLVHEQYF; DNA: TGTGCCAGCAGTTCCCCGGGCTGGTTAGTCCACGAGCAGTACTTC
D: TRBD2; V: TRBV11-2; size: -; J: TRBJ2-4; CDR3: CASSPGLAGGLTKNIQYF; DNA: TGTGCCAGCAGCCCGGGACTAGCGGGGGGGCTGACCAAAAACATTCAGTACTTC
D: -; V: TRBV11-2; size: -; J: TRBJ1-6; CDR3: CASSLGQTNSPLHF; DNA: TGTGCCAGCAGCTTAGGACAGACTAATTCACCCCTCCACTTT
D: -; V: TRBV9; size: -; J: TRBJ1-3; CDR3: CASSVGSSGNTIYF; DNA: TGTGCCAGCAGCGTCGGAAGCTCTGGAAACACCATATATTTT
D: -; V: TRBV2; size: once; J: TRBJ1-2; CDR3: CASSEYRNYGYTF; DNA: TGTGCCAGCAGTGAATACAGGAACTATGGCTACACCTTC
D: TRBD2; V: TRBV4-1; size: -; J: TRBJ2-1; CDR3: CASSLDPSGGAWNEQFF; DNA: TGCGCCAGCAGCCTAGACCCTAGCGGGGGGGCCTGGAATGAGCAGTTCTTC
D: -; V: TRBV29-1; size: -; J: TRBJ1-1; CDR3: CSAEDRSNTEAFF; DNA: TGCAGCGCTGAAGACAGGTCGAACACTGAAGCTTTCTTT
D: -; V: TRBV11-2; size: -; J: TRBJ2-1; CDR3: CASSSGLGRRWNEQFF; DNA: TGTGCCAGCAGCTCTGGCTTGGGGAGGCGGTGGAATGAGCAGTTCTTC
D: -; V: TRBV7-9; size: -; J: TRBJ1-2; CDR3: CASSLESSYGYTF; DNA: TGTGCCAGCAGCTTAGAGTCTTCCTATGGCTACACCTTC
D: TRBD2; V: TRBV30; size: few; J: TRBJ2-1; CDR3: CAWSVQQGGGLAGSNEQFF; DNA: TGTGCCTGGAGTGTACAGCAGGGGGGTGGTCTAGCGGGGAGCAATGAGCAGTTCTTC
D: -; V: TRBV20-1; size: -; J: TRBJ2-2; CDR3: CSARDGELFF; DNA: TGCAGTGCCAGGGATGGGGAGCTGTTTTTT
D: -; V: TRBV15; size: -; J: TRBJ2-3; CDR3: CATSREGWSDTQYF; DNA: TGTGCCACCAGCAGAGAAGGATGGTCAGATACGCAGTATTTT
D: -; V: TRBV7-9; size: -; J: TRBJ1-4; CDR3: CASSLQGNEKLFF; DNA: TGTGCCAGCAGCTTGCAGGGTAACGAAAAACTGTTTTTT
D: TRBD1; V: TRBV29-1; size: -; J: TRBJ2-6; CDR3: CSPPRDRVGRGPSGANVLTF; DNA: TGCAGCCCTCCGAGGGACAGGGTAGGGCGGGGCCCCTCTGGGGCCAACGTCCTGACTTTC